This entry features one TCR beta chain sequence. What it binds is unknown. The sample originates from a study of OX40 agonist ivuxolimab in advanced cancers. Across the whole study: Therapy given before enrollment (anti-PD-1, anti-PD-L1 or anti-CTLA-4) was allowed, and over 35% had some. Findings and caveats of the study: CD4+ and CD8+ T cells in blood underwent clonal expansion by week 6 at 0.1 to 3.0 mg/kg.

This CDR3 is built from 15 residues. Per germline, CDR1 SGHNT and CDR2 YENEEA. The V segment lost 2 bases and the J segment 3 bases; nucleotides outside the gene matches: 2. Assay: immunoSEQ multiplex PCR; the TCRdb copy retains only in-frame clones and omits some. Of 60,000 or so clones in the sample, roughly 84% were seen once. This sample comprised CD4+ or CD8+ T cells sorted from blood, obtained in a trial of the OX40 agonist ivuxolimab. The gene calls are TRBV11-3 and TRBJ1-2; 11 bases align to TRBD1. This clonotype was obtained from an adult with an advanced solid tumor such as melanoma, head and neck, liver or kidney cancer. The CDR3 region has the DNA TGTGCCAGCAGCTTATTGGGACAGGGGGACTATGGCTACACCTTC. This gives the protein CASSLLGQGDYGYTF.